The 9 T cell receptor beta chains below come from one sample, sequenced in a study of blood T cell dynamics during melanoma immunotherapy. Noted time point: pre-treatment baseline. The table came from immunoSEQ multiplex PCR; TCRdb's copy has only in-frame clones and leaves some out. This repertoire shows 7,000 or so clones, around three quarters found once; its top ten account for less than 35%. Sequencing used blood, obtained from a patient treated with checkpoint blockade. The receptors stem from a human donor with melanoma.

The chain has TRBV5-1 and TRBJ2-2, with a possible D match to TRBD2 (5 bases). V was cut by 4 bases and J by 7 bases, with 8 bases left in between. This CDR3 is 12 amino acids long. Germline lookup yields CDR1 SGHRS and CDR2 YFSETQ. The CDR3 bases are TGCGCCAGCAGCCTTGCGGGCGGGGAGCTGTTTTTT. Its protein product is CASSLAGGELFF.

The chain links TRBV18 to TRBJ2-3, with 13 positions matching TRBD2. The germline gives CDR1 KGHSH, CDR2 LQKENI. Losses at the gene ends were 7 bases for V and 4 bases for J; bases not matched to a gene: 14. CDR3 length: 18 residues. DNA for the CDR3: TGTGCCAGCTTGACACGGACTAGCGGGAGAAGCAGCGCAGATACGCAGTATTTT. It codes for CASLTRTSGRSSADTQYF.

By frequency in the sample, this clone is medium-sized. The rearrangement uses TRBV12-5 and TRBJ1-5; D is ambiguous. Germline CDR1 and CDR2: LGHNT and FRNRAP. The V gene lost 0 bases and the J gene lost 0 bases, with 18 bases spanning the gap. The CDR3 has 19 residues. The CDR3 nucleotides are TGTGCTAGTGGTTTGGTACAGACGACGGCACTCTATAGCAATCAGCCCCAGCATTTT. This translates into CASGLVQTTALYSNQPQHF.

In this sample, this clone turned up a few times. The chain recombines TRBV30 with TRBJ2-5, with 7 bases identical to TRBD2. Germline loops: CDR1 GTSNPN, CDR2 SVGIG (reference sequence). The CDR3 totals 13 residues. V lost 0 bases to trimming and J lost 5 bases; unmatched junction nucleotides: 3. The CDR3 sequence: CAWSVEGGETQYF. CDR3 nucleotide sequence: TGTGCCTGGAGTGTTGAGGGAGGGGAGACCCAGTACTTC.

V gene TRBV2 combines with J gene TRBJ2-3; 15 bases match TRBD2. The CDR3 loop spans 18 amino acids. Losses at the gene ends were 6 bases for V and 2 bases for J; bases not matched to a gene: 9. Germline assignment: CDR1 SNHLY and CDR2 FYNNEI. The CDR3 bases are TGTGCCAGCAGGTCGCCGGGACTAGCGGGGGGAGCCACAGATACGCAGTATTTT. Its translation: CASRSPGLAGGATDTQYF.

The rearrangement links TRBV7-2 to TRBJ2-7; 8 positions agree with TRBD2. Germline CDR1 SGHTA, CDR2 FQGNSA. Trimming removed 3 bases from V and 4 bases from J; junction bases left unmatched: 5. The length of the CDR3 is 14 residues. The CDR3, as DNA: TGTGCCAGCAGCTTTGGACTAGCTGTTTACGAGCAGTACTTC. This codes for CASSFGLAVYEQYF.

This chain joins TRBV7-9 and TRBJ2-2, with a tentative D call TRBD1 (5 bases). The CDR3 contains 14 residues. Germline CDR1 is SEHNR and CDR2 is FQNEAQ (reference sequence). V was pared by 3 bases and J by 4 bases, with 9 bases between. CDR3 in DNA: TGTGCCAGCAGCTTTCCAGGGTTCACCGGGGAGCTGTTTTTT. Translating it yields CASSFPGFTGELFF.

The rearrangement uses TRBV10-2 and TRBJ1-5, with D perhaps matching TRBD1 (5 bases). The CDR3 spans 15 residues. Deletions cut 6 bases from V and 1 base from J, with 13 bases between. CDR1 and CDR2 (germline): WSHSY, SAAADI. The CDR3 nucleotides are TGCGCCAGCAGCAGGACGGGGGAAAGCAATCAGCCCCAGCATTTT. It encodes CASSRTGESNQPQHF.

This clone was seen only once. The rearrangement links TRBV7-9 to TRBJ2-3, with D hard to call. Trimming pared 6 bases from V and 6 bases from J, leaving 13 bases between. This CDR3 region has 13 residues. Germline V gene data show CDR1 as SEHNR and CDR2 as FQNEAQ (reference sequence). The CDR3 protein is CASSPYLGDTQYF. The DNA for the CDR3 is TGTGCCAGCAGTCCTTACTTGGGGGATACGCAGTATTTT.